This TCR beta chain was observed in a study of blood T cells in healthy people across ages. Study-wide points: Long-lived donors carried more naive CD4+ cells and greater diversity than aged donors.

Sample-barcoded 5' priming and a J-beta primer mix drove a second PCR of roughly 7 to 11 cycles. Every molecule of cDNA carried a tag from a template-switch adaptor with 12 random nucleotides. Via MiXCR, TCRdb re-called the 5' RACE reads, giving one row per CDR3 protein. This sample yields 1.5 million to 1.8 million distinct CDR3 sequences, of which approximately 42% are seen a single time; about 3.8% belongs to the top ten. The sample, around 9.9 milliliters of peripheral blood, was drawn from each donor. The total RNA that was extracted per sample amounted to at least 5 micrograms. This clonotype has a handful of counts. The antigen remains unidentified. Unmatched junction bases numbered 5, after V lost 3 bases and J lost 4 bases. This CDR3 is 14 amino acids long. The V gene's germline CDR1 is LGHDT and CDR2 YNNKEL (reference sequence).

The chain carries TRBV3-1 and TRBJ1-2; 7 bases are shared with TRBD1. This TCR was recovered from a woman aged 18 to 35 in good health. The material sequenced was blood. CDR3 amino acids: CASSQDDRVYGYTF. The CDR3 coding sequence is TGTGCCAGCAGCCAGGATGACAGGGTCTATGGCTACACCTTC.